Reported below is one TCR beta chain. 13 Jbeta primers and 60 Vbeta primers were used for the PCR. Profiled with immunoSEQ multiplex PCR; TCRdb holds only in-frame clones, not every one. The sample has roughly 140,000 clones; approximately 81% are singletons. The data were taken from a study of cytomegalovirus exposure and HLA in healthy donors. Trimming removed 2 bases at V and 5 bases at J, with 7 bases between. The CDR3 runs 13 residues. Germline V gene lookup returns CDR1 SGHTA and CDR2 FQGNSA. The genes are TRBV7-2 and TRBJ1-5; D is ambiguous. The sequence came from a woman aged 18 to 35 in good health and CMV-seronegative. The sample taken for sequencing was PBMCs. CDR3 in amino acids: CASSLQVDQPQHF. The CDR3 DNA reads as TGTGCCAGCAGCTTACAGGTAGATCAGCCCCAGCATTTT.